The next 3 T cell receptor beta chains were all read from a single sample in a study of beta chain features in type 1 diabetes listed by TCRdb under 2018. Points the paper makes about the study in general: A moderate but significant shortening of TCRB CDR3 length was observed in type 1 diabetes patients in all four CD4+ subsets.

The antigens these receptors bind are not known. Library construction relied on the immunoSEQ multiplex PCR assay. The High Capacity cDNA Reverse Transcription Kit was used to reverse transcribe all of the isolated RNA, meaning that expressed TCRB transcripts were what got sequenced. TCRdb took over this immuneACCESS table, retaining in-frame rearrangements with V and J assigned. Such tables are incomplete; in checked studies, under half of the missing clones stem from an unresolved V gene, and the remainder is unexplained. Across this sample there are 140,000 to 150,000 clones, with 10% to 15% seen only once. The ten largest make up under 1.5% of the sample. Sequencing was carried out using central memory CD4+ T cells from blood. All receptors derive from a man younger than 30 with type 1 diabetes.

This clone occurred many times. This chain joins TRBV28 and TRBJ2-3, with 11 positions matching TRBD2. This CDR3 has 14 residues. Germline CDR1 and CDR2: MDHEN and SYDVKM. The junction had 3 bases not matched to a gene; V was cut back by 8 bases and J by 2 bases. This chain's CDR3 is CASLAGGSTDTQYF. The DNA for the CDR3 is TGTGCCAGCCTAGCGGGGGGCTCCACAGATACGCAGTATTTT.

V is TRBV7-9 and J is TRBJ2-2; D uncertain. In germline, CDR1 is SEHNR, CDR2 FQNEAQ (reference sequence). Trimming removed 4 bases from V and 2 bases from J, with 5 bases in between. The CDR3 sequence is 13 residues long. CDR3 sequence reads: CASSWVNTGELFF. CDR3 nucleotides: TGTGCCAGCAGCTGGGTCAACACCGGGGAGCTGTTTTTT.

The genes are TRBV7-9 and TRBJ2-5; tentatively, D is TRBD2 (5 bases). V lost 5 bases, J lost 2 bases, and 9 bases lay in between. This CDR3 contains 13 residues. The germline V gene has CDR1 SEHNR and CDR2 FQNEAQ (reference sequence). CDR3 loop: CASSRGSQETQYF. CDR3 nucleotide sequence: TGTGCCAGCAGCCGCGGGTCACAAGAGACCCAGTACTTC.